This T cell receptor (beta chain) was captured by sequencing in a study of blood T cell repertoires in COVID-19. The overall study: Italy, Spain and the United States were the sources of the convalescent and acute COVID-19 samples. PBMCs, B-cell-depleted T cells, or T cells provided the cDNA or gDNA that made up the material.

V dropped 5 bases and J dropped 1; count of bases not matched to a gene: 6. Looked up from germline, CDR1 is SGHNT and CDR2 is YENEEA. This CDR3 comprises 15 residues. Source study methods: Amplified reference gene primers provided the basis for estimating nucleated cell counts. The data were produced by immunoSEQ multiplex PCR, yet TCRdb's version contains in-frame clones alone and is incomplete. The V and J calls and the clone size are those of that table, but D and trimming were determined from the DNA. The sample comprises some 59,000 clones, 65% to 85% of which are singletons, and roughly 20% rests with the top ten.

The specimen was peripheral blood. This sequence originates from an elderly man with active or convalescent COVID-19. V is TRBV11-3 and J is TRBJ2-7; the match to TRBD1 covers 9 bases. Here the CDR3 DNA reads TGTGCCAGCAGCCCCGGACAGGGGAGGTCCTACGAGCAGTACTTC. It encodes CASSPGQGRSYEQYF.